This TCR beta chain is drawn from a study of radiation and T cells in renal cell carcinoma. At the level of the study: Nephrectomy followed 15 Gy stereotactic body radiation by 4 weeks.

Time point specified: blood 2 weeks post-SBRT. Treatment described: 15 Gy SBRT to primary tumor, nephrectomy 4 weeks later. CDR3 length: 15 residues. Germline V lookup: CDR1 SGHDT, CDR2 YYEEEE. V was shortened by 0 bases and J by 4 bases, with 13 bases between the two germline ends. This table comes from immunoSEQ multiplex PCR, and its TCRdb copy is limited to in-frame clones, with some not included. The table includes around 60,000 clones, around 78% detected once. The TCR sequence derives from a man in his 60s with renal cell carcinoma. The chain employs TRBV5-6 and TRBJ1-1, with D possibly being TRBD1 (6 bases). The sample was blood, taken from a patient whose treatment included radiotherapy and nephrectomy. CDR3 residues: CASSLAAGASTEAFF. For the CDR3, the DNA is TGTGCCAGCAGCTTGGCCGCGGGGGCAAGCACTGAAGCTTTCTTT.